The sequence of this TCR beta chain was determined in a study of TIL therapy for anti-PD-1-resistant metastatic lung cancer. Study summary: Half of patients were current or former smokers.

CDR1 and CDR2 (germline): LNHDA, SQIVND (reference sequence). The CDR3 sequence is 15 residues long. V lost 3 bases and J 4 bases, leaving 15 bases between the germline ends. Sample time point: pre-treatment sample, taken before nivolumab and TIL therapy. Most excised metastases sampled were pleural nodules or supraclavicular lymph nodes. This was the immunoSEQ v3 assay. This table comes from immunoSEQ multiplex PCR, and its TCRdb copy is limited to in-frame clones, with some not included. The sample consists of about 100,000 clones, about three fifths of them appearing once. The chain uses TRBV19 and TRBJ1-2, with D hard to call. The sample was tumor tissue, taken at baseline. This TCR came from a person between 30 and 80 years old with non-small cell lung cancer. This CDR3 reads CASSISGDRGYGYTF. The CDR3 DNA reads as TGTGCCAGTAGTATTTCTGGGGATCGGGGCTATGGCTACACCTTC.